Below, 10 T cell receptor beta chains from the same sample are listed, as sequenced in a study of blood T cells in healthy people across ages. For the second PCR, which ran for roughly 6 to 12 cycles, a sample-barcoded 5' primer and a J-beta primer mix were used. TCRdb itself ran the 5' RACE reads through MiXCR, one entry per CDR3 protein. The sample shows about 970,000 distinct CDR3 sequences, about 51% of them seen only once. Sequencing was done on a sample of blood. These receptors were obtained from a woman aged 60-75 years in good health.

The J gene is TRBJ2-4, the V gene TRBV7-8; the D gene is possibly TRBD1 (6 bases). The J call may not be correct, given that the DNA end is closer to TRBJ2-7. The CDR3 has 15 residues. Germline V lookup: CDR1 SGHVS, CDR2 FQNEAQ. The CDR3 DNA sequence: TGTGCCAGCAGCTCGGCCAGATACAGGGACTACGAGCAGTACTTC. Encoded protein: CASSSARYRDYEQYF.

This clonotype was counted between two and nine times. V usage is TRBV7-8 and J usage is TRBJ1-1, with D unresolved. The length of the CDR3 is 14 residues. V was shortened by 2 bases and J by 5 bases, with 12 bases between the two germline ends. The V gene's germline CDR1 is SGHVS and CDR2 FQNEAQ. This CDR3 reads CASSLQGFATEAFF. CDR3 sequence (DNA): TGTGCCAGCAGCTTACAAGGGTTCGCGACTGAAGCTTTCTTT. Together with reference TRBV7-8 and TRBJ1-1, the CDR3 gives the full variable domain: GAGVSQSPRYKVAKRGQDVALRCDPISGHVSLFWYQQALGQGPEFLTYFQNEAQLDKSGLPSDRFFAERPEGSVSTLKIQRTQQEDSAVYLCASSLQGFATEAFFGQGTRLTVV.

The CDR3 sequence is CAWDSGGKDGAFF. The CDR3 DNA sequence: TGTGCCTGGGATTCTGGGGGAAAGGATGGAGCTTTCTTT. This rearrangement joins TRBV30 to TRBJ1-1; the D gene is possibly TRBD1 (5 bases). V was pared by 5 bases and J by 10 bases, with 20 bases between. CDR3 size: 13 residues. The germline gives CDR1 GTSNPN, CDR2 SVGIG (reference sequence).

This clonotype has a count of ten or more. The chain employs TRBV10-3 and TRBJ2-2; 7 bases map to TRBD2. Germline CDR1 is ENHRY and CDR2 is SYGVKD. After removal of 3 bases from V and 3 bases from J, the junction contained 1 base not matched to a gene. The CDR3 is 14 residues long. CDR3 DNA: TGTGCCATCAGTGATGCGGGGGACACCGGGGAGCTGTTTTTT. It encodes CAISDAGDTGELFF.

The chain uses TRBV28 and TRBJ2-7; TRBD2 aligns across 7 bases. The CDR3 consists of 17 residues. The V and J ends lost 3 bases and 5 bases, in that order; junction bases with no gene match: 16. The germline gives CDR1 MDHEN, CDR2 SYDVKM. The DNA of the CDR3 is TGTGCCAGCAGTTTTAGGGCCAGGGCGGGAGTTGTCCACGAGCAGTACTTC. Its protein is CASSFRARAGVVHEQYF.

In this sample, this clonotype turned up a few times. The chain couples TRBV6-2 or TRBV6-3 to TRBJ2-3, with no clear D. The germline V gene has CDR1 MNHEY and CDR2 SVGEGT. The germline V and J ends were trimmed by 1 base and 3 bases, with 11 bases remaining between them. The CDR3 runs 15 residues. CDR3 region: CASSYLSSMTDTQYF. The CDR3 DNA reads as TGTGCCAGCAGTTACTTATCCTCTATGACAGATACGCAGTATTTT.

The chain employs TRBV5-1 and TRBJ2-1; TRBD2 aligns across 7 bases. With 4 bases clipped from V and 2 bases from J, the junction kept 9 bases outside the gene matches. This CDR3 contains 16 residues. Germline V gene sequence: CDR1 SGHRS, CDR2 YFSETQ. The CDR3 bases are TGCGCCAGCAGCCCCGAGGCGGGAGTTACCTACAATGAGCAGTTCTTC. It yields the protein CASSPEAGVTYNEQFF.

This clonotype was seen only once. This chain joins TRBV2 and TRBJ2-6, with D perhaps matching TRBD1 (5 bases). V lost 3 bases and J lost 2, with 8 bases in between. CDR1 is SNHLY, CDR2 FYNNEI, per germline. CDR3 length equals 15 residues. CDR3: CASSDIGAGANVLTF. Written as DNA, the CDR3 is TGTGCCAGCAGTGACATAGGGGCTGGGGCCAACGTCCTGACTTTC. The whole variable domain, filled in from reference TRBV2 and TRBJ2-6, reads EPEVTQTPSHQVTQMGQEVILRCVPISNHLYFYWYRQILGQKVEFLVSFYNNEISEKSEIFDDQFSVERPDGSNFTLKIRSTKLEDSAMYFCASSDIGAGANVLTFGAGSRLTVL.

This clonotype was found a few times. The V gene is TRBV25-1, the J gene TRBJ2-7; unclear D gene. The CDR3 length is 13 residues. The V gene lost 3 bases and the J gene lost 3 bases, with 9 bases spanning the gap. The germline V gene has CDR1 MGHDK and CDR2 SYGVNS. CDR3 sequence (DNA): TGTGCCAGCAGTGATGACAACAACTACGAGCAGTACTTC. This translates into CASSDDNNYEQYF.

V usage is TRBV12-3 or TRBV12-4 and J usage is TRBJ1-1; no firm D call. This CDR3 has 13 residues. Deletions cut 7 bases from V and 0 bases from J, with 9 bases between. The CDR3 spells CASNPILNTEAFF. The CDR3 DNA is TGTGCCAGCAACCCAATCTTGAACACTGAAGCTTTCTTT.